The clone carrying this TCR beta chain was counted a few times. The target antigen is unknown. Trimming stripped 4 bases from V and 6 bases from J, with 15 bases between. Germline V lookup: CDR1 MGHDK, CDR2 SYGVNS. The CDR3 sequence is 15 residues long. Sample barcodes and UMIs were carried by the TCR alpha and TCR beta cDNA libraries that 5'RACE generated with constant-segment primers. In TCRdb, the 5' RACE reads were re-called with MiXCR into one record per CDR3 protein. The table has 450,000 or so distinct CDR3 sequences, approximately 25% seen once. This entry belongs to a study of T-cell memory formation after mild COVID-19. Findings and caveats of the study: Pre-infection memory held some responding clones, suggesting pre-existing cross-reactive T cells responded. Clones contracting day 15 to 85 were balanced CD4/CD8; later expanders leaned CD4+. CD4+ contracting clones were mainly CM and EM; CD8+ ones, EMRA.

This clonotype originated in an adult woman who had mild COVID-19 (a few samples of this study predate the infection). Cell type and time point are not known. The specimen was PBMCs or a T cell subset sorted from them (not recorded which). V and J are TRBV25-1 and TRBJ2-2, with D possibly matching TRBD1 (5 bases). The CDR3 region is CASSASPGWPGELFF. The CDR3 coding sequence is TGTGCCAGCAGTGCCTCACCAGGGTGGCCCGGGGAGCTGTTTTTT.